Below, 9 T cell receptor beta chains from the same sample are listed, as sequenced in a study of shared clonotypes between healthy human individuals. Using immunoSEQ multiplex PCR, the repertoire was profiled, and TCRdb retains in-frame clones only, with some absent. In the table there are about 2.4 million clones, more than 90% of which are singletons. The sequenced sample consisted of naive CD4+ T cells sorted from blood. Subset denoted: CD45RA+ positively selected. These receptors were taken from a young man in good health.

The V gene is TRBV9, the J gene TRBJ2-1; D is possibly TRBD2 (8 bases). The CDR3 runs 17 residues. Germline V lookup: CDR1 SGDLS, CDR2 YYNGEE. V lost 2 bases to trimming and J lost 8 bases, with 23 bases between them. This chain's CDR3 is CASSVRPSTGGGDEQFF. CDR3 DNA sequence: TGTGCCAGCAGCGTGCGCCCCTCTACGGGAGGGGGCGATGAGCAGTTCTTC.

The CDR3 is CASSLLGRVVQPQHF. Here the CDR3 DNA reads TGTGCCAGCAGTTTACTAGGGAGGGTTGTTCAGCCCCAGCATTTT. This chain uses TRBV28 with TRBJ1-5; D remains ambiguous. Looked up from germline, CDR1 is MDHEN and CDR2 is SYDVKM. The CDR3 runs 15 residues. V was pared by 2 bases and J by 6 bases, with 14 bases between.

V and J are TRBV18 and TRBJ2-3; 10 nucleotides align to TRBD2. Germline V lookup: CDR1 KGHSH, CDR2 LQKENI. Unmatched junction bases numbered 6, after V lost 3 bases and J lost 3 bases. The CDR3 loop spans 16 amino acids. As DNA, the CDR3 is TGTGCCAGCTCACCCGAACTAGCGGGATTGACAGATACGCAGTATTTT. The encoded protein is CASSPELAGLTDTQYF.

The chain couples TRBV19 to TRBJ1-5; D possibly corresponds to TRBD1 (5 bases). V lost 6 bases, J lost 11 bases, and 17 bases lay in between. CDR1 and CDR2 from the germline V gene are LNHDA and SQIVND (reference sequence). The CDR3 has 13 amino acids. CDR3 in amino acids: CASSPGSGGTQHF. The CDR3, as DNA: TGTGCCAGTAGCCCGGGGTCCGGGGGGACCCAGCATTTT. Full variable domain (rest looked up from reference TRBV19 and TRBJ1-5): DGGITQSPKYLFRKEGQNVTLSCEQNLNHDAMYWYRQDPGQGLRLIYYSQIVNDFQKGDIAEGYSVSREKKESFPLTVTSAQKNPTAFYLCASSPGSGGTQHFGDGTRLSIL.

The CDR3 protein is CASGQASNQPQHF. CDR3 DNA sequence: TGTGCCTCCGGGCAGGCTAGCAATCAGCCCCAGCATTTT. V and J are TRBV6-6 and TRBJ1-5; D gene ambiguous. The CDR3 consists of 13 residues. Germline V gene sequence: CDR1 MNHNY, CDR2 SVGAGI (reference sequence). The V end was cut by 11 bases, the J end by 0 bases, with 11 bases between.

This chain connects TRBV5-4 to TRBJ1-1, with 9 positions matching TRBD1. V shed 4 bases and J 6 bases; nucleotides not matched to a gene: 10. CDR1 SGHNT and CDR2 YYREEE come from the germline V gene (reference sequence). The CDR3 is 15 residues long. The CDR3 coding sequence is TGTGCCAGCAGCGTCGCCGGGACAGGGATATCTGAAGCTTTCTTT. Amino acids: CASSVAGTGISEAFF.

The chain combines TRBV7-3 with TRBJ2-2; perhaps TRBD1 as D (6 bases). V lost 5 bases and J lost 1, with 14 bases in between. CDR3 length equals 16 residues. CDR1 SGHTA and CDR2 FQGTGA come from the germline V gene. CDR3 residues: CASSRSGTQNTGELFF. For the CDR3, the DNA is TGTGCCAGCAGCCGCTCTGGGACACAGAACACCGGGGAGCTGTTTTTT. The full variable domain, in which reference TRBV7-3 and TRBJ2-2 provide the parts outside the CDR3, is GAGVSQTPSNKVTEKGKYVELRCDPISGHTALYWYRQSLGQGPEFLIYFQGTGAADDSGLPNDRFFAVRPEGSVSTLKIQRTERGDSAVYLCASSRSGTQNTGELFFGEGSRLTVL.

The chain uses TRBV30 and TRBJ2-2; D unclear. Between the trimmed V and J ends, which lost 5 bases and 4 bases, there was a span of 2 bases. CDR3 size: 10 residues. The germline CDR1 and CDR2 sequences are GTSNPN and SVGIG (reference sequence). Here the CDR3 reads CAWGTGELFF. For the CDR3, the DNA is TGTGCCTGGGGCACCGGGGAGCTGTTTTTT.

CDR3 DNA sequence: TGTGCCAGCAGCTTCTCCGGACAGGCCATCTACGAGCAGTACTTC. This encodes CASSFSGQAIYEQYF. This sequence joins TRBV5-6 and TRBJ2-7; TRBD1 matches 7 bases. The CDR3 loop spans 15 amino acids. Looked up from germline, CDR1 is SGHDT and CDR2 is YYEEEE. V gave up 2 bases and J gave up 3 bases; unmatched junction bases: 8.